This T cell receptor beta chain stems from a study of control samples from healthy donors and cancer patients. The CDR3 consists of 14 residues. CDR1 is LGHNA and CDR2 is YSLEER in the germline V gene. The V end was cut by 4 bases, the J end by 6 bases, with 14 bases between. TCRdb keeps only in-frame clones here, not all; method: immunoSEQ multiplex PCR. Here the sample spans tens of thousands of clones, approximately 95% being singletons. Sequenced material: blood. The V and J genes are TRBV4-3 and TRBJ2-3; D possibly corresponds to TRBD2 (6 bases). The receptor was derived from a woman aged 18 to 35 in good health. The CDR3 reads CASSLGTGSDTQYF. DNA for the CDR3: TGCGCCAGCAGCCTCGGGACTGGCTCTGATACGCAGTATTTT.